This TCR beta chain stems from a study of naive and memory T cell subsets. Four subsets defined by CD45RA and CD27 were sorted after CD3, CD4, CD8 and live/dead staining. Findings and limits, study-wide: Over 85% of naive TCR sequences appeared only once, unlike memory subsets. Especially in CD8 cells, naive repertoires contained a few larger clonotypes, possibly CD45RA-re-expressing memory cells. In CD4 and CD8 cells, diversity dropped from naive through EMRA.

Two oligonucleotides, mixed equimolar, formed the beta constant-region primer covering TRBC1 and TRBC2. Four rounds of PCR amplified the ligated cDNA using nested alpha and beta constant-region primers plus SP2. TCRdb reprocessed the UMI-ligation and nested PCR reads with MiXCR, giving one entry per CDR3 protein. Among approximately 140,000 distinct CDR3 sequences listed, roughly 22% were seen once. As for this clonotype: Its antigen is unknown.

The J segment lost 7 bases and the V segment lost 1 base, leaving 9 bases of the junction unmatched. CDR1 and CDR2 (germline): MNHEY, SVGEGT. The CDR3 consists of 15 residues. The chain has TRBV6-2 or TRBV6-3 and TRBJ2-5; 7 positions match TRBD2. Sequenced: naive CD4+ T cells from blood. The source of this sequence is a human donor in good health. This chain's CDR3 is CASSYFAGAPGTQYF. In DNA, the CDR3 is TGTGCCAGCAGTTACTTCGCGGGAGCCCCAGGGACCCAGTACTTC.